The present T cell receptor beta chain was sequenced within a study of blood T cell repertoires in COVID-19. Study at large: The United States, Italy and Spain were the sources of the acute and convalescent COVID-19 samples. PBMCs, B-cell-depleted T cells, or T cells were the source of the cDNA or gDNA that made up the material.

As originally analysed: Using reference gene primer amplification, nucleated cell counts were estimated. Profiled with immunoSEQ multiplex PCR; TCRdb holds only in-frame clones, not every one. The V and J calls and the clone size are those of that table, but D and trimming were determined from the DNA. The sample lists about 260,000 clones, 88% occurring once. Germline lookup yields CDR1 SGHRS and CDR2 YFSETQ. V was pared by 4 bases and J by 3 bases, with 3 bases of the junction left unmatched. The CDR3 spans 15 residues. This chain uses TRBV5-1 with TRBJ2-1, with TRBD1 identical over 11 bases. The sequencing sample was made of peripheral blood. The TCR comes from a man between 60 and 75 years old who had recovered from COVID-19. The CDR3 loop reads CASSPGTGGYNEQFF. The CDR3 nucleotides read TGCGCCAGCAGCCCGGGGACAGGGGGCTACAATGAGCAGTTCTTC.